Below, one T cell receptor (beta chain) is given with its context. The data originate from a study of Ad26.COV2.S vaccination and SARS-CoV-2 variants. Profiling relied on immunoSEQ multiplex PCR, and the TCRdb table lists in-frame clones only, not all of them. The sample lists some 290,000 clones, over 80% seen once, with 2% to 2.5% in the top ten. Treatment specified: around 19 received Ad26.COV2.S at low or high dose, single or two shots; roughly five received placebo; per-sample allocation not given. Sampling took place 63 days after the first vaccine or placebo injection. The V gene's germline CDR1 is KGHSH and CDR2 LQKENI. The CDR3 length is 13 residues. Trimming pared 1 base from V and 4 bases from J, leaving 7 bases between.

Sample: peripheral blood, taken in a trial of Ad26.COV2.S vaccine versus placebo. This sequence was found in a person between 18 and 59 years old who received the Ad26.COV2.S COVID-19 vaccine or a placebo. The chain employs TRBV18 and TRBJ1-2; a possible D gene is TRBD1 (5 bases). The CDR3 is CASSPQQAYGYTF. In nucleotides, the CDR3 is TGTGCCAGCTCACCACAACAGGCCTATGGCTACACCTTC.